A single T cell receptor beta chain is shown here with its context. The specificity of this receptor is unknown. Per-base qualities were not stored, and no clone one base away is much larger. This specimen comes from a study of cytomegalovirus exposure and HLA in healthy donors (dated by TCRdb to between 2016 and 2019). Describing the broader study: An earlier analysis of a few hundred of the donors reported 250 to 300 Gb of sequence data and 117 million unique TCR beta sequences obtained from around 190 million T cells. An early release covering roughly 640 HLA-typed donors comprised about 300 gigabases of sequencing data and 85 million to 100 million unique TCR sequences. The genetic ancestry cluster associated with self-reported Caucasian donors included 81% of the roughly 360 genotyped donors. The study aimed to test whether cataloging public T cell receptors could reveal signatures of past pathogen exposure. The T cell repertoires of several hundred subjects were profiled by immunosequencing and related to cytomegalovirus serostatus. Besides the first cohort of about 730 subjects, a separate validation cohort made up of roughly 120 different subjects was used. High-throughput TCR immunosequencing, statistical association of individual TCRs with disease status, and machine learning were combined to predict cytomegalovirus infection status. To study patterns of TCR occurrence, a later analysis re-analyzed previously published TCR beta repertoires from around 700 donors and added high-resolution HLA genotyping. In the later analysis, no new phenotypic data were used to find candidate immune exposures; instead, reliance was placed on TCR beta sequences and their occurrence across donors. To decide whether each TCR beta V gene segment behaved as functional or pseudogenic, an earlier analysis of some 600 of the donors relied on high-throughput TCR beta sequencing. Donor age, sex, ethnicity and CMV serostatus were collected together with the repertoire data. Genome-wide SNP genotypes for about 65% of the 666 donors were used in a later genetic analysis, which treated that subset as a discovery cohort. All discovery cohort repertoires had been generated using a single sequencing platform. Both class I and class II loci were covered by HLA typing, at four-digit resolution. Typing coverage differed by locus: A, B, C, DRB1 and DQB1 were typed in about 629-630 donors, DQA1 in 522, DPA1 in 600 to 610, and DPB1 in 472. About 5 DR-DQ haplotypes were handled as single units for association and clustering, since linkage in the cohort was strong. Among 398 genotyped donors of the cohort, an average of about 220,000 unique TCR beta nucleotide sequences was sequenced per donor, of which 15% to 20% were non-productive.

The germline V gene gives CDR1 as LGHNA and CDR2 as YSLEER. The CDR3 runs 16 residues from the cysteine to the phenylalanine. This entry keeps only the CDR3 DNA: 48 bases, framed from base 1. A distance of 13 bases separates the germline ends of V and J, which lose 1 base and 1 base respectively. Overall study outcomes, separate from this receptor: An earlier analysis of some 560 of the donors showed that most TCR beta V segments appeared in productive rearrangements either about 90% or about 30% of the time, which broadly matched IMGT annotations. A later genetic analysis associated a missense DCLRE1C variant with V-gene and J-gene trimming of TCR beta chains, and an independent cohort replicated the association. A cluster of highly shared sequence variants was judged likely to represent a technical artifact of the sequencing pipeline. Most TCR sequences were seen in very few donors, while some public TCRs were found in many individuals. Linkage disequilibrium might explain the correlated functional status among segregating V segments, but an unknown experimental factor could not be ruled out. According to a later analysis, TCR association rates differed among HLA loci, with DRB1 alleles showing the most associated TCRs and HLA-C alleles showing the fewest. Cytomegalovirus status was reported to be diagnosed by the classifier with high specificity and sensitivity in both the original and validation cohorts. Three of the identified cytomegalovirus-associated TCR beta chains were confirmed in vitro to be specific for cytomegalovirus antigens. In a later analysis, most CMV-associated TCR beta chains were found to appear HLA-restricted, with HLA associations seemingly driven largely by CMV exposure. A later analysis associated 15,000 or so TCR beta sequences with specific HLA alleles at a false discovery rate of 0.05. CMV serostatus was the only immune exposure information available for the cohort. The authors suggested that the approach could potentially be generalized to other disease states and immunological phenotypes. A later analysis found that HLA-associated TCR beta chains were more clonally expanded and had lower generation probabilities than equally common non-associated chains. Assigning TCR associations to individual alleles was difficult when HLA alleles, especially DR and DQ, strongly co-occurred. In the study, approximately 160 TCR beta chains were listed as associated with cytomegalovirus. Because counts were too low, 15 or so rarely observed V segments, including chromosome 9 orphons, were excluded from the earlier analysis of some 540 of the donors. A later genetic analysis reported fewer N-insertions in productive TCRs among donors in an Asian-associated ancestry cluster than the roughly 650-donor mean. A further reported finding was that TCR beta sequences accurately predicted the HLA-A and HLA-B alleles for most subjects in the first cohort. Presence/absence analyses assumed roughly uniform sequencing depth across donors, an assumption that may not hold. A later analysis reported that several top co-occurrence clusters appeared linked to parvovirus B19, influenza, CMV and Epstein-Barr virus. Because some donors lacked HLA typing at each locus, the association tests relied only on the typed subset. Some IMGT-functional V segments, including TRBV6-2 and TRBV6-3, could not be told apart with the 87-base-pair reads, so those segments were excluded. The cohort was sequenced for TCR beta chains only, and without alpha or paired-chain data the features that could be detected were limited.

To prepare the library, the immunoSEQ multiplex PCR assay was applied. The multiplex PCR relied on a mix of 60 forward primers for TCR Vbeta segments and 13 reverse primers for TCR Jbeta segments. Amplification of the CDR3 region of rearranged TCR beta genes was performed with a multiplex PCR assay on genomic DNA. The amplified TCR beta libraries were sequenced on the Illumina HiSeq System as 87-base-pair reads. The published analysis was carried out like this. A later analysis counted about 82 million unique TCR beta chains across the 640 or so repertoires, and 10 million to 11 million of these chains were shared by at least two donors. Raw reads were error-corrected and collapsed into unique sequences with a nearest-neighbor algorithm that merged closely related sequences to remove PCR and sequencing errors. To assign V, D and J gene segments, CDR3 sequences were aligned to IMGT reference sequences. Each retained sequence needed at least a six-nucleotide match to both a V gene segment and a J gene segment. Rearrangements were called productive when the CDR3 lacked stop codons and stayed in frame with V and J; all others were non-productive. Following IMGT convention, CDR3 was defined as the stretch from the second conserved V-encoded cysteine up to the conserved J-encoded phenylalanine. The earlier analysis of some 550 of the donors excluded any sequence lacking an unambiguous match to a single V gene segment. In an earlier analysis of a few hundred of the donors, V segments were called functional above 56.7% productive rearrangements and were called segregating when the between-donor standard deviation exceeded 5%. A statistical classification framework was built for diagnosing cytomegalovirus status from the catalog of TCR beta chain sequences. In a later analysis, V and J genes were assigned by comparing TCR nucleotide sequences against IMGT/GENE-DB human TR gene sequences. Using the TCRdist pipeline, a later analysis assigned CDR3 sequences along with most-parsimonious VDJ recombination scenarios. In a later analysis, each TCR beta chain was defined by its CDR3 amino acid sequence together with its V-gene family, and reads without a unique V-gene family were excluded. To address suspected cross-contamination and a sequencing artifact, a later analysis removed under 600 highly shared, low-generation-probability nucleotide sequences. In a later analysis, a clonal expansion index for each public chain was calculated from normalized within-repertoire ranks of inferred template counts. A later analysis computed generation probabilities with a VDJ recombination model fitted to out-of-frame rearrangements, and checked the results against IGoR. Hypergeometric tests were used in a later analysis to score TCR-TCR, TCR-HLA and TCR-CMV co-occurrence, with a repertoire-size bias correction applied to the TCR pairs. To estimate false discovery rates, a later analysis permuted the HLA or CMV assignments 20 times. In a later analysis, co-occurring TCRs were grouped with DBSCAN, and TCRdist sequence similarity was added when clustering was performed within HLA-allele-positive subsets. Co-occurrence clustering excluded repertoires with fewer than 30,000 or more than 120,000 public chains, plus five with anomalous nucleotide sharing. In its TCRdb copy, this immuneACCESS table keeps in-frame sequences only and misses some clones. Where compared with another copy, unresolved V genes explain less than half of these, and the others have no known cause. V and J calls and clone size are given by that table; D and trimming were obtained from the DNA. Present in this sample are 150,000 to 200,000 clones, 75% to 90% of which were seen just once. The ten largest make up around 4.1% of the sample.

The cohort consisted of fewer than 700 healthy bone marrow donors. Cohort members were all nominally healthy when sampled, although unrecorded immune exposures were likely present. The donor tested CMV seropositive and was one of the 289 seropositive cohort members. A peripheral blood sample was collected from each donor, and TCR beta sequencing was performed on peripheral blood mononuclear cells. Genomic DNA extraction from the blood cell samples was performed with the Qiagen DNeasy Blood Extraction Kit. The chain links TRBV4-3 with TRBJ1-2; a tentative D call is TRBD1 (6 bases match). Specimen: PBMCs. The TCR comes from a middle-aged man in good health and CMV-seropositive. The CDR3 in this case is CASSQAWDTHNYGYTF. The nucleotide sequence is TGCGCCAGCAGCCAAGCGTGGGACACCCATAACTATGGCTACACCTTC.